Listed below are T cell receptor beta chains from one sample, sequenced in a study of identical twins. TCRdb independently ran MiXCR on the 5' RACE reads; one entry per CDR3 protein. The data contain hundreds of thousands of distinct CDR3 sequences, approximately 18% of them singletons. The sample was also reused in another study, on T cells expressing NK-cell markers.

Material: PBMCs. Receptors originate from a woman younger than 35 in good health. CDR3s include the opening cysteine and the closing phenylalanine or tryptophan. D genes are given only for firm matches. Rows give clone size only sometimes, using once, few, many, or a class for an expanded clone.

v_gene,d_gene,j_gene,abundance,CDR3nt,CDR3aa
TRBV15,-,TRBJ2-5,-,TGTGCCACCAGCAGAGGGGACGTACAAGAGACCCAGTACTTC,CATSRGDVQETQYF
TRBV12-3/TRBV12-4,-,TRBJ2-1,-,TGTGCCAGCAGTTCCACCGGGACCCTCAATCAGCAGTTCTTC,CASSSTGTLNQQFF
TRBV6-5,TRBD1,TRBJ1-1,-,TGTGCCAGCAGGTTATCACACAGGGGGCTGAACACTGAAGCTTTCTTT,CASRLSHRGLNTEAFF
TRBV10-3,-,TRBJ1-6,-,TGTGCCATCAGTCCTAAGGGTTCACCCCTCCACTTT,CAISPKGSPLHF
TRBV7-9,-,TRBJ2-1,few,TGTGCCAGCACCAGAGACAATGAGCAGTTCTTC,CASTRDNEQFF
TRBV11-2,-,TRBJ2-7,few,TGTGCCAGCAGCTTAGAGCCCCATACAGGTTCCTACGAGCAGTACTTC,CASSLEPHTGSYEQYF
TRBV4-3,-,TRBJ1-2,many,TGCGCCAGCAGCCAAGATCCCCGGGGGGACTATGGCTACACCTTC,CASSQDPRGDYGYTF
TRBV3-1,-,TRBJ2-7,-,TGTGCCAGCAGCCAAAGGGCAGGAGAGCGGTACTTC,CASSQRAGERYF
TRBV6-5,-,TRBJ2-2,few,TGTGCCAGCAGTTACTCGGTTACCGGGGAGCTGTTTTTT,CASSYSVTGELFF
TRBV6-2/TRBV6-3,TRBD2,TRBJ2-7,once,TGTGCCAGCGCGCTAGCGGCCTCCTACGAGCAGTACTTC,CASALAASYEQYF
TRBV3-1,-,TRBJ2-7,-,TGTGCCAGCAGCCAAGTCTCGAGCGAGCAGTACTTC,CASSQVSSEQYF
TRBV20-1,-,TRBJ2-3,few,TGCAGTGCTGGCCCACGACTCAGAAACTTTTCGGATACGCAGTATTTT,CSAGPRLRNFSDTQYF
TRBV7-9,TRBD2,TRBJ2-2,-,TGTGCCAGCAGCTTTAGCGGGGTGAACACCGGGGAGCTGTTTTTT,CASSFSGVNTGELFF
TRBV7-9,-,TRBJ1-3,-,TGTGCCAGCAGCGTGGGTGAGGGCGCTGGAAACACCATATATTTT,CASSVGEGAGNTIYF
TRBV9,TRBD1,TRBJ2-7,few,TGTGCCAGCAGCACGGGACAGGGATTATTCTACGAGCAGTACTTC,CASSTGQGLFYEQYF
TRBV6-1,-,TRBJ2-5,-,TGTGCCAGTCGGTCCAGCGGCAACGAGGGAGAGACCCAGTACTTC,CASRSSGNEGETQYF
TRBV6-4,-,TRBJ2-3,few,TGTGCCAGCAGCGCGGGTGGCGGGGATACGCAGTATTTT,CASSAGGGDTQYF
TRBV30,-,TRBJ1-1,-,TGTGCCTGCCCAGCGGGGCCCACTGAAGCTTTCTTT,CACPAGPTEAFF
TRBV9,-,TRBJ2-7,many,TGTGCCAGCAGCGTAGTAGCGGACGTTGCTGGCGAGCAGTACTTC,CASSVVADVAGEQYF
TRBV27,-,TRBJ1-6,few,TGTGCCAGCAGAAGGGACTTCAATTCACCCCTCCACTTT,CASRRDFNSPLHF
TRBV20-1,-,TRBJ1-2,-,TGCAGTGCCAGGACATACTCGCTCGTTGGCTTC,CSARTYSLVGF
TRBV12-3/TRBV12-4,TRBD1,TRBJ2-7,few,TGTGCCAGCAGTTCCGGACAGGGGGTCCCCTACGAGCAGTACTTC,CASSSGQGVPYEQYF
TRBV12-3/TRBV12-4,-,TRBJ1-5,many,TGTGCCAGCAGCCCAGGGGCCAATCAGCCCCAGCATTTT,CASSPGANQPQHF
TRBV6-1,-,TRBJ2-3,-,TGTGCCAGCAGTGGCCCCCTAGGGGCGGATACGCAGTATTTT,CASSGPLGADTQYF
TRBV5-1,TRBD1,TRBJ1-6,-,TGCGCCAGCAGTCTTGGACAGGAACCCCTCCACTTT,CASSLGQEPLHF
TRBV4-3,-,TRBJ2-3,many,TGCGCCAGCAGCCTCGGACGAGAGGATACGCAGTATTTT,CASSLGREDTQYF
TRBV7-9,TRBD1,TRBJ1-1,-,TGTGCCAGCAGCTTAGAGAGCAGGGGGATTGAAGCTTTCTTT,CASSLESRGIEAFF
TRBV2,-,TRBJ1-1,few,TGTGCCAGCAGTGATCGGGGGACATACCCTTTCTTT,CASSDRGTYPFF
TRBV20-1,-,TRBJ2-1,many,TGCAGTGTCAGGGGTGGGGGGAATGAGCAGTTCTTC,CSVRGGGNEQFF
TRBV12-3/TRBV12-4,-,TRBJ1-1,-,TGTGCCAGCAGTCTCACAGGGACCGGACGGGTTGGGGGAGCTTTCTTT,CASSLTGTGRVGGAFF
TRBV18,-,TRBJ1-1,-,TGTGCCAGCTCACCAAACAGGGCGAACACTGAAGCTTTCTTT,CASSPNRANTEAFF
TRBV9,-,TRBJ2-7,-,TGTGCCAGCAGCGTAGGATGGGGTGACTCCTACGAGCAGTACTTC,CASSVGWGDSYEQYF
TRBV5-1,-,TRBJ1-1,few,TGCGCCAGCAGCTTGGGCCTCGAAGGAGCTTTCTTT,CASSLGLEGAFF
TRBV20-1,TRBD2,TRBJ2-1,many,TGCAGCGCAGACCGGGACTACCCCTACAATGAGCAGTTCTTC,CSADRDYPYNEQFF
TRBV7-9,TRBD2,TRBJ2-3,few,TGTGCCAGCAGCTATACGAGCGGGGGGAACTTGAATACGCAGTATTTT,CASSYTSGGNLNTQYF
TRBV9,TRBD2,TRBJ2-1,many,TGTGCCAGCAGCGGTAGCGGGGGGGCCACCAATGAGCAGTTCTTC,CASSGSGGATNEQFF
TRBV19,-,TRBJ1-1,-,TGTGCCAGTAGTGAGGGCTCGGCCACTGAAGCTTTCTTT,CASSEGSATEAFF
TRBV6-1,TRBD1,TRBJ2-6,-,TGTGCCAGCAGTAGAAATCCGGGACAGGGTTCATCTGGGGCCAACGTCCTGACTTTC,CASSRNPGQGSSGANVLTF
TRBV18,TRBD2,TRBJ2-1,-,TGTGCCAGCTCACCAAACGTAGCGGGGAAGGGGAATGAGCAGTTCTTC,CASSPNVAGKGNEQFF
TRBV10-3,TRBD1,TRBJ1-1,few,TGTGCCATCAGTGCCCACCGGGGACAGGGGAACACTGAAGCTTTCTTT,CAISAHRGQGNTEAFF
TRBV5-1,-,TRBJ2-7,-,TGCGCCAGCACCTGGGATTTCGGGGGTTCCTACGAGCAGTACTTC,CASTWDFGGSYEQYF